These T cell receptor beta chains were read from a single sample in a study of T cell changes during pregnancy in multiple sclerosis. The data were produced by immunoSEQ multiplex PCR, yet TCRdb's version contains in-frame clones alone and is incomplete. Among 55,000 to 75,000 clones listed, around 91% were seen once. The specimen comprised peripheral blood, sampled in the third trimester of pregnancy. These receptor sequences come from a female donor in good health, enrolled as a control in a pregnancy study. Both conserved end residues are part of each CDR3. The D gene is left open where the match is weak. Some rows mark clone size as missing; the rest say once, few, many or name a class of expanded clone.

- | TRBJ1-2 | TRBV5-1 | - | TGCGCCAGCAGCTTGGGGGGGGACGCGTCCTATGGCTACACCTTC | CASSLGGDASYGYTF
TRBD2 | TRBJ2-5 | TRBV4-3 | once | TGCGCCAGCAGCATGCGGGGGGGCCTGGAGACCCAGTACTTC | CASSMRGGLETQYF
TRBD1 | TRBJ2-5 | TRBV28 | - | TGTGCCAGCAGTTCGCCTACAGGGGGTAGGAGGGAGACCCAGTACTTC | CASSSPTGGRRETQYF
TRBD1 | TRBJ2-3 | TRBV4-2 | - | TGTGCCAGCAGCCAAGGATTAGGACAGGGTGCAGATACGCAGTATTTT | CASSQGLGQGADTQYF
TRBD1 | TRBJ1-1 | TRBV5-1 | - | TGCGCCAGCAGCCGACAGGGGGCCACTGAAGCTTTCTTT | CASSRQGATEAFF
TRBD1 | TRBJ2-6 | TRBV7-2 | - | TGTGCAACCAGGCCGACAGGGACCTCTGGGGCCAACGTCCTGACTTTC | CATRPTGTSGANVLTF
- | TRBJ2-5 | TRBV9 | few | TGTGCCAGCAGCTCCCACCGGGGACCTATAAGCGGGGAGACCCAGTACTTC | CASSSHRGPISGETQYF
- | TRBJ1-4 | TRBV19 | - | TGTGCCAGTAGTCCGATGGGGGGGACTGGTGAAAAACTGTTTTTT | CASSPMGGTGEKLFF
TRBD1 | TRBJ2-3 | TRBV4-3 | - | TGCGCCACCTCAGGACAGGGGAGCACAGATACGCAGTATTTT | CATSGQGSTDTQYF
- | TRBJ2-6 | TRBV14 | - | TGTGCCAGCAGCCATCCAGCGGGCCCCAACGTCCTGACTTTC | CASSHPAGPNVLTF
- | TRBJ2-3 | TRBV7-2 | - | TGTGCCAGCAGCCCGCCCCTAGTCGTGAGGGAGGCAGATACGCAGTATTTT | CASSPPLVVREADTQYF